This TCR beta chain is drawn from a study of T cells in tuberculosis. The CDR3 sequence is 16 residues long. CDR1 is SGHRS, CDR2 YFSETQ, per germline. Trimming left V 0 bases short and J 5 bases short, with 18 bases between. Tuberculin skin test and IGRA determined adolescents' latent tuberculosis status at entry. Unsorted cryopreserved PBMC were sequenced, averaging about 93,000 T cells per clinical donor. The repertoire was sequenced with immunoSEQ multiplex PCR; TCRdb's copy has only in-frame clones and lacks some. The sample records tens of thousands of clones, 90% to 95% being singletons. This chain connects TRBV5-1 to TRBJ2-7, with D tentatively TRBD1 (6 bases). The sample comprised PBMCs. This receptor was obtained from a donor aged 10-29 years with latent tuberculosis or without tuberculosis infection. The CDR3 loop reads CASSLVGQGWENEQYF. The CDR3 DNA reads as TGCGCCAGCAGCTTGGTGGGGCAGGGGTGGGAGAACGAGCAGTACTTC.